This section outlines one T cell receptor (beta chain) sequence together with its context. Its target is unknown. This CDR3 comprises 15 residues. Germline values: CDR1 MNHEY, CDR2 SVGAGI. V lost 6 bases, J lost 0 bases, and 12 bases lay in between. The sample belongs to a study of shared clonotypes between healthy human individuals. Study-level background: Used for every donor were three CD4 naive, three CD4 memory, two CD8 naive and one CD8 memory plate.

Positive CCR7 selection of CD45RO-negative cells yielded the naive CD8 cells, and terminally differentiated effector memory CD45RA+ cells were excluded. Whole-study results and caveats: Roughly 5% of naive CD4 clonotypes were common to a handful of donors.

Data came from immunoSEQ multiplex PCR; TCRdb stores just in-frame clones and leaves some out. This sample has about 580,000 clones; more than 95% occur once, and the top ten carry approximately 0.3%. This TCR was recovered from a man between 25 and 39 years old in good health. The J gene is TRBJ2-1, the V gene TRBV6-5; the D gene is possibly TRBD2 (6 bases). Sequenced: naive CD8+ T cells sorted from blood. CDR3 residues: CASRAGTGSYNEQFF. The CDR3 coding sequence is TGTGCCAGCAGGGCCGGGACTGGCTCCTACAATGAGCAGTTCTTC.